This T cell receptor (beta chain) was recovered during a study of beta chain features in type 1 diabetes. Study summary: Cell yields, gender and age were comparable in patients and healthy donors.

Expressed TCRB transcripts got sequenced, as all isolated RNA was reverse transcribed. Profiled with immunoSEQ multiplex PCR; TCRdb holds only in-frame clones, not every one. Of 200,000 to 300,000 clones listed, 27% are singletons. The CDR3 extends over 13 amino acids. Germline CDR1 and CDR2: SEHNR and FQNEAQ (reference sequence). Trimming removed 1 base from V and 3 bases from J, with 6 bases in between. The sample holds many counts of this clone. The chain carries TRBV7-9 and TRBJ2-5; D is unresolved. This clonotype originated in a man in his thirties or forties in good health. The sample was central memory CD4+ T cells from blood. The CDR3 region is CASSLVPKETQYF. CDR3 coding DNA: TGTGCCAGCAGCTTAGTTCCGAAAGAGACCCAGTACTTC.